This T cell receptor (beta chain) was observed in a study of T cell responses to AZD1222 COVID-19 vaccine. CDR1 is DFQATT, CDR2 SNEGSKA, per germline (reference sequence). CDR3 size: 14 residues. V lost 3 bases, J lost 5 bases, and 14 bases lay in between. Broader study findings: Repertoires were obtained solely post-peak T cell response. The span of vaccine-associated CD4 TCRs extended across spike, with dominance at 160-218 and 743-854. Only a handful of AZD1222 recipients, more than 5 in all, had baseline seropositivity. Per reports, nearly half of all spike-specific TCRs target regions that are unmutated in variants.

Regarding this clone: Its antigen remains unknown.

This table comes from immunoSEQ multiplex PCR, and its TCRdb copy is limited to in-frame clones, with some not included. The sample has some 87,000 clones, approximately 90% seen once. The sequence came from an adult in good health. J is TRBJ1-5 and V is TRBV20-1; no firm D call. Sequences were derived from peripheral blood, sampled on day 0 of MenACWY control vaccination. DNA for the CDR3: TGCAGTGCTAGTCTCGACCGGGTACATCAGCCCCAGCATTTT. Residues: CSASLDRVHQPQHF.